This T cell receptor (beta chain) was retrieved from a study of type 1 regulatory T cells. General observations from the study: Type 1 regulatory T cells had a more restricted TCR repertoire than non-type 1 regulatory T cells.

The table lists this clonotype with a few counts. No antigen is known for it. TCRdb analysed the reads with MiXCR anew, one entry per CDR3 protein. Among 55,000 to 65,000 distinct CDR3 sequences listed, 60% to 65% were seen once. This CDR3 is 17 amino acids long. Trimming removed 3 bases at V and 0 bases at J, with 19 bases between. Germline V CDR1 and CDR2: DFQATT, SNEGSKA (reference sequence). The sequencing sample was made of cultured non-Tr1 T cells, either the whole culture or a sorted T cell fraction (not recorded which). The receptor's source is a human donor in good health. The chain joins TRBV20-1 to TRBJ2-3; D is possibly TRBD2 (5 bases). The CDR3 spells CSASPVVESGSTDTQYF. The CDR3 DNA reads as TGCAGTGCTAGCCCAGTGGTCGAAAGCGGCAGCACAGATACGCAGTATTTT.